This TCR beta chain was retrieved from a study of shared clonotypes between healthy human individuals. The overall study: Used for every donor were three CD4 naive, three CD4 memory, two CD8 naive and one CD8 memory plate. Overall study results and limits: Estimated richness values were generally larger in naive subsets than in memory subsets. Read depth was anticipated to influence clonotype sharing among donors.

Replicate PCRs for sorted subsets used approximately 190 ng DNA; this equaled tens of thousands of T cell genomes. Assay used: immunoSEQ multiplex PCR; TCRdb lists only in-frame clones, some missing. The repertoire has about 2 million clones, 90% to 95% of them found once; the top ten carry 0.13%. About this clone itself: Its antigen is not known.

Germline CDR1 is SGHNT and CDR2 is YENEEA. Trimming removed 3 bases at V and 6 bases at J, with 12 bases between. This CDR3 region has 14 residues. The origin of this receptor is a man between 18 and 35 years old in good health. Sequenced input: naive CD4+ T cells sorted from blood. Subset noted: CD45RA+ positively selected. This chain connects TRBV11-3 to TRBJ2-1, with D perhaps TRBD1 or TRBD2 (5 bases each). This CDR3 is CASSFGANGNEQFF. As DNA, the CDR3 is TGTGCCAGCAGCTTCGGGGCAAATGGCAATGAGCAGTTCTTC.